Sequencing of this T cell receptor (beta chain) was carried out in a study of shared clonotypes between healthy human individuals. General study findings and limits: As a rule, naive subsets had a larger estimated richness than memory subsets.

V shed 8 bases and J shed 3 bases, with 14 bases lying between them. The germline V gene encodes CDR1 MNHNY and CDR2 SVGAGI (reference sequence). The CDR3 has 14 amino acids. Assay used: immunoSEQ multiplex PCR; TCRdb lists only in-frame clones, some missing. The sample contains 2,500,000 or so clones, just under 95% of which appear only once. About this clone: The antigen is unknown.

The chain recombines TRBV6-6 with TRBJ2-1, with D tentatively TRBD2 (5 bases). Sequenced material: naive CD4+ T cells from PBMCs. The subset denotes: CD45RA+ positively selected. The sequence came from a man aged 18 to 30 in good health. Some clones in this sample may be carry-over from other donors' samples. CDR3 DNA sequence: TGTGCCAGCGTACCAGCTAGCCGCTACAATGAGCAGTTCTTC. Translated, it gives CASVPASRYNEQFF.